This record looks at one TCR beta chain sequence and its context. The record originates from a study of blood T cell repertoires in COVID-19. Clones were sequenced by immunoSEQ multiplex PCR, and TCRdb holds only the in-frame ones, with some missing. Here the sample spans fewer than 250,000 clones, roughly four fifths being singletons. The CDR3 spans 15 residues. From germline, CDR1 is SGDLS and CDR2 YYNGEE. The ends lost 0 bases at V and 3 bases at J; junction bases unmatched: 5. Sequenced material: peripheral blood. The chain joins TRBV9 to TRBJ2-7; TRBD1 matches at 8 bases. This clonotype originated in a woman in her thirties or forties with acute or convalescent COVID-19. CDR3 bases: TGTGCCAGCAGCGTAGCTGGGACAGGCTACTACGAGCAGTACTTC. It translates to CASSVAGTGYYEQYF.